Presented here are 21 T cell receptor beta chains from one specimen sequenced in a study of T cells after yellow fever vaccination. TCRdb reanalysed the 5' RACE reads using MiXCR and keeps one entry per CDR3 protein. The table lists 300,000 to 350,000 distinct CDR3 sequences, 3.5% to 4.5% of them singletons. Sample: PBMCs, taken 15 days after the yellow fever booster vaccination. These receptors originate from a man between 18 and 35 years old who received the YFV17D yellow fever vaccine.

The genes are TRBV5-6 and TRBJ1-4; maybe TRBD1 (6 bases). There are 15 residues in the CDR3. Trimming shortened V by 4 bases and J by 5 bases, and 15 bases separated the two germline ends. In germline, CDR1 is SGHDT, CDR2 YYEEEE. CDR3 in amino acids: CASSTGHSSNEKLFF. DNA for the CDR3: TGTGCCAGCAGCACGGGACATTCGTCAAATGAAAAACTGTTTTTT.

In this sample, this clonotype turned up many times. The chain joins TRBV27 to TRBJ1-2, with D possibly TRBD1 on 5 matching bases. Germline V gene lookup returns CDR1 MNHEY and CDR2 SMNVEV (reference sequence). There are 15 residues in the CDR3. Trimming removed 2 bases at V and 7 bases at J, with 17 bases between. The CDR3, as DNA: TGTGCCAGCAGTTTAATGGGGGACGTAACGTTTGGCTACACCTTC. This translates into CASSLMGDVTFGYTF.

The chain carries TRBV5-6 and TRBJ1-3; D is ambiguous. CDR1 and CDR2 (germline): SGHDT, YYEEEE. The CDR3 runs 16 residues. V lost 0 bases, J lost 0 bases, and 10 bases lay in between. The CDR3 region has the DNA TGTGCCAGCAGCTTGGGCGGGCGGCGCTCTGGAAACACCATATATTTT. This translates into CASSLGGRRSGNTIYF.

This clonotype was recorded a few times. The chain has TRBV10-1 and TRBJ2-3; D is perhaps TRBD1 (6 bases). Germline V CDR1 and CDR2: WNHNN, SYGVQD (reference sequence). The V gene lost 2 bases and the J gene lost 6 bases, with 15 bases spanning the gap. The CDR3 runs to 15 residues. The CDR3 protein is CASSEGQLKGDTQYF. The DNA of the CDR3 is TGCGCCAGCAGTGAGGGACAGTTAAAGGGGGATACGCAGTATTTT.

Only a few counts were recorded for this clonotype. At one end the junction does not follow the germline gene, possibly because of a read error. The chain links TRBV7-7 to TRBJ2-1, with D possibly TRBD2 on 6 matching bases. Per the germline V gene, CDR1 is SSHAT and CDR2 is FNYEAQ (reference sequence). This CDR3 comprises 13 residues. CDR3 DNA: TGTGCTAGCAGCCCTGGACTACGTGGTGAGCAGTTCTTC. As protein: CASSPGLRGEQFF.

In its sample, this clonotype was seen once. This chain joins TRBV4-2 and TRBJ2-6; 7 bases agree with TRBD1. This CDR3 region has 19 residues. Germline CDR1 LGHNA, CDR2 YNFKEQ. The ends lost 2 bases at V and 0 bases at J; junction bases unmatched: 10. Here the CDR3 reads CASSQFPGQASSGANVLTF. Here the CDR3 DNA reads TGTGCCAGCAGCCAATTCCCCGGACAGGCCAGCTCTGGGGCCAACGTCCTGACTTTC.

There are a few counts of this clonotype. The chain uses TRBV7-2 and TRBJ2-4; no definite D call. V dropped 1 base and J dropped 10 bases, with 14 bases sitting between them. This CDR3 has 14 residues. Germline V gene data show CDR1 as SGHTA and CDR2 as FQGNSA. The chain's CDR3 is CASSLGPGSSIQYF. The CDR3 coding sequence is TGTGCCAGCAGCTTAGGTCCAGGCTCGTCGATTCAGTACTTC.

The table lists this clonotype with many counts. V is TRBV6-5 and J is TRBJ2-7; D remains ambiguous. The V gene lost 0 bases and the J gene lost 0 bases, with 6 bases spanning the gap. This CDR3 is 14 amino acids long. Germline CDR1 and CDR2: MNHEY and SVGAGI. CDR3 coding DNA: TGTGCCAGCAGTTACTCGATTGGCTCCTACGAGCAGTACTTC. Its translation is CASSYSIGSYEQYF.

The gene calls are TRBV5-1 and TRBJ1-3; 7 nucleotides align to TRBD1. V shed 5 bases, J shed 1 base, and the junction held 12 bases outside the gene matches. CDR3 size: 17 residues. Germline-derived CDR1 and CDR2 are SGHRS and YFSETQ. The CDR3 DNA reads TGCGCCAGCAGGACTGGACAGGCCGGGTTGTCTGGAAACACCATATATTTT. Protein product: CASRTGQAGLSGNTIYF.

In this sample, this clonotype turned up many times. The V and J genes are TRBV7-2 and TRBJ1-5; TRBD1 might be the D (5 bases). The CDR3 totals 13 residues. Germline V gene sequence: CDR1 SGHTA, CDR2 FQGNSA. Trimming left V 6 bases short and J 13 bases short, with 19 bases between. The chain's CDR3 is CASSINSDTLQHF. In DNA, the CDR3 is TGTGCCAGCAGTATAAATTCGGACACCCTACAGCATTTT.

V and J are TRBV6-2 or TRBV6-3 and TRBJ2-7; the D is unclear. The length of the CDR3 is 13 residues. Trimming left V 5 bases short and J 5 bases short, with 13 bases between. Germline V gives CDR1 MNHEY, CDR2 SVGEGT. CDR3 region: CASSPPGRNEQYV. In nucleotides, the CDR3 is TGTGCCAGCAGTCCCCCGGGCAGGAACGAGCAGTACGTC.

This clonotype has more than one count but fewer than ten. V gene TRBV9 combines with J gene TRBJ1-2; tentatively, D is TRBD1 (5 bases). The CDR3 contains 14 residues. The V gene lost 1 base and the J gene lost 8 bases, with 15 bases spanning the gap. Germline CDR1 reads SGDLS; CDR2 reads YYNGEE. CDR3 loop: CASSVSPRDPGYTF. The CDR3 region has the DNA TGTGCCAGCAGCGTAAGCCCCCGGGACCCGGGCTACACCTTC.

This clonotype was observed a few times. The J gene is TRBJ2-5, the V gene TRBV7-9; tentative D call: TRBD2 (6 bases). V was pared by 5 bases and J by 12 bases, with 22 bases between. This CDR3 region has 14 residues. The germline V gene encodes CDR1 SEHNR and CDR2 FQNEAQ (reference sequence). CDR3 in amino acids: CASSPHEISGDKYF. CDR3 DNA sequence: TGTGCCAGCAGCCCACACGAAATTTCGGGGGATAAGTACTTC. The whole variable domain, filled in from reference TRBV7-9 and TRBJ2-5, reads DTGVSQNPRHKITKRGQNVTFRCDPISEHNRLYWYRQTLGQGPEFLTYFQNEAQLEKSRLLSDRFSAERPKGSFSTLEIQRTEQGDSAMYLCASSPHEISGDKYFGPGTRLLVL.

Here the CDR3 reads CASSPGRGSHEQYV. The CDR3 DNA reads TGTGCCAGCAGCCCGGGCAGGGGGAGCCACGAGCAGTACGTC. The rearrangement links TRBV5-6 to TRBJ2-7, with TRBD1 identical over 7 bases. Germline loops: CDR1 SGHDT, CDR2 YYEEEE. V dropped 4 bases and J dropped 5; count of bases not matched to a gene: 9. CDR3 length: 14 amino acids.

The chain employs TRBV11-2 and TRBJ2-2; D gene uncertain. The length of the CDR3 is 14 residues. The V end lost 1 base, the J end lost 8 bases, and 11 bases lay between the germline ends. Germline CDR1 SGHAT, CDR2 FQNNGV. The CDR3 loop is CASSLGRTVGELFF. As DNA, the CDR3 is TGTGCCAGCAGCTTAGGCAGGACGGTGGGGGAGCTGTTTTTT.

This clonotype was recorded at least ten times. This rearrangement joins TRBV9 to TRBJ1-5; D unresolved. V was shortened by 0 bases and J by 0 bases, with 4 bases between the two germline ends. Looked up from germline, CDR1 is SGDLS and CDR2 is YYNGEE. The CDR3 is made up of 14 amino acids. Here the CDR3 reads CASSVGISNQPQHF. CDR3 nucleotides: TGTGCCAGCAGCGTAGGAATTAGCAATCAGCCCCAGCATTTT.

This clonotype has ten or more counts. J is TRBJ2-7 and V is TRBV20-1; D gene ambiguous. Germline V gene lookup returns CDR1 DFQATT and CDR2 SNEGSKA (reference sequence). The length of the CDR3 is 14 residues. V was shortened by 4 bases and J by 2 bases, with 15 bases between the two germline ends. The CDR3 nucleotides read TGCAGTGCTAAAGGGAATCGAGTAACCTACGAGCAGTACTTC. This codes for CSAKGNRVTYEQYF.

The chain couples TRBV29-1 to TRBJ2-2; no clear D. V was trimmed by 4 bases and J by 4 bases, leaving 16 bases between them. The CDR3 totals 15 residues. Germline V gives CDR1 SQVTM, CDR2 ANQGSEA. The CDR3 protein is CSVGGTRTGTGELFF. DNA for the CDR3: TGCAGCGTTGGAGGTACCAGGACGGGCACCGGGGAGCTGTTTTTT.

The sample holds many counts of this clonotype. The chain joins TRBV7-9 to TRBJ1-1; D unclear. CDR1 and CDR2 from the germline V gene are SEHNR and FQNEAQ (reference sequence). V was shortened by 4 bases and J by 4 bases, with 13 bases between the two germline ends. CDR3 size: 14 residues. This CDR3 is CASSSSQSSTEAFF. The CDR3 DNA reads as TGTGCCAGCAGCTCTAGCCAGTCAAGCACTGAAGCTTTCTTT.

The table lists this clonotype with a few counts. Here the CDR3 DNA reads TGCGCCAGCAGCTTCCGGGACAGGGGGCTCCTTCTAGAGACCCAGTACTTC. It encodes CASSFRDRGLLLETQYF. The chain recombines TRBV4-1 with TRBJ2-5, with 12 bases that match TRBD1. The CDR3 has 17 amino acids. Germline assignment: CDR1 MGHRA and CDR2 YSYEKL. V lost 5 bases and J lost 4; bases outside the gene matches: 11.

This clonotype was seen ten or more times. The chain uses TRBV5-1 and TRBJ2-3; unclear D gene. The V gene lost 0 bases and the J gene lost 1 base, with 12 bases spanning the gap. Germline V gene sequence: CDR1 SGHRS, CDR2 YFSETQ. This CDR3 is built from 16 residues. In nucleotides, the CDR3 is TGCGCCAGCAGCTTGGCCCTTCTATCGGGCACAGATACGCAGTATTTT. Its protein product is CASSLALLSGTDTQYF.